These 15 T cell receptor beta chains came from one sample sequenced in a study of cytomegalovirus exposure and HLA in healthy donors. A multiplex PCR was run with 60 Vbeta primers and 13 Jbeta primers. The data were produced by immunoSEQ multiplex PCR, yet TCRdb's version contains in-frame clones alone and is incomplete. The sample carries 200,000 to 250,000 clones, around 81% recorded once. The sequencing input was PBMCs. The source of these receptors is a woman in her sixties or seventies in good health and CMV-seropositive.

V and J are TRBV7-9 and TRBJ2-3; possible D gene TRBD1, 6 bases. Trimming pared 3 bases from V and 2 bases from J, leaving 18 bases between. The CDR3 runs to 17 residues. Germline CDR1 is SEHNR and CDR2 is FQNEAQ (reference sequence). CDR3 nucleotides: TGTGCCAGCAGCTTTAGAACTGAGGGACAAGACACAGATACGCAGTATTTT. Amino acid sequence: CASSFRTEGQDTDTQYF.

The V and J genes are TRBV29-1 and TRBJ2-7, with TRBD1 matching over 8 bases. This CDR3 comprises 12 residues. Germline V gene sequence: CDR1 SQVTM, CDR2 ANQGSEA. The J segment lost 2 bases and the V segment lost 7 bases, leaving 4 bases of the junction unmatched. CDR3 sequence: CSGQGITYEQYF. Written as DNA, the CDR3 is TGCAGCGGACAGGGGATAACCTACGAGCAGTACTTC.

The J gene is TRBJ1-1, the V gene TRBV6-5; D gene ambiguous. The CDR3 has 12 amino acids. CDR1 MNHEY and CDR2 SVGAGI come from the germline V gene. Trimming cost V 10 bases and J 4 bases, with 13 bases left between them. The CDR3 spells CATKGVVTEAFF. The DNA of the CDR3 is TGTGCCACCAAGGGAGTCGTCACTGAAGCTTTCTTT.

This clone was detected a few times. Other DNA variants within this sample encode the same CDR3. The V and J genes are TRBV9 and TRBJ2-2, with TRBD1 matching 9 bases. Germline V CDR1 and CDR2: SGDLS, YYNGEE. The CDR3 covers 15 residues. Trimming took 0 bases from V and 5 from J; bases not matched to a gene: 2. DNA of the CDR3: TGTGCCAGCAGCGTAGGGACAGGGGATACCGGGGAGCTGTTTTTT. Encoded protein: CASSVGTGDTGELFF.

The chain carries TRBV7-9 and TRBJ2-2, with TRBD1 as a possible D gene (6 bases). The germline CDR1 and CDR2 sequences are SEHNR and FQNEAQ (reference sequence). Trimming stripped 0 bases from V and 0 bases from J, with 14 bases between. The CDR3 is 18 residues long. The CDR3 here is CASSLASPGTSNTGELFF. Here the CDR3 DNA reads TGTGCCAGCAGCTTAGCTTCCCCCGGGACATCGAACACCGGGGAGCTGTTTTTT.

In its sample, this clone was seen a few times. The chain employs TRBV2 and TRBJ1-5; D gene uncertain. The V gene's germline CDR1 is SNHLY and CDR2 FYNNEI. This CDR3 region has 14 residues. Trimming left V 5 bases short and J 4 bases short, with 12 bases between. CDR3 nucleotide sequence: TGTGCCAGCAGTTGGGAGACATTTAATCAGCCCCAGCATTTT. This encodes CASSWETFNQPQHF.

The V and J genes are TRBV5-5 and TRBJ2-7; D is possibly TRBD2 (6 bases). The CDR3 is 14 residues long. V dropped 4 bases and J dropped 3 bases, with 14 bases sitting between them. Germline-derived CDR1 and CDR2 are SGHKS and YYEKEE (reference sequence). Here the CDR3 DNA reads TGTGCCAGCAGCGTAGCGGTAGAGGTCTACGAGCAGTACTTC. It is translated as CASSVAVEVYEQYF.

The CDR3 spells CASSLLRGETEAFF. The DNA of the CDR3 is TGTGCCAGCAGTCTCCTCCGGGGGGAAACTGAAGCTTTCTTT. The chain combines TRBV28 with TRBJ1-1; tentatively, D is TRBD1 (5 bases). The CDR3 covers 14 residues. The V end was cut by 5 bases, the J end by 5 bases, with 15 bases between. The germline V gene has CDR1 MDHEN and CDR2 SYDVKM.

The DNA of the CDR3 is TGTGCCAGTAGTCCACAGGGGGCACTAAAGGTAGGGAATCAGCCCCAGCATTTT. Protein: CASSPQGALKVGNQPQHF. The chain uses TRBV19 and TRBJ1-5, with 9 bases fitting TRBD1. J was trimmed by 4 bases and V by 5 bases; bases with no gene match: 15. Germline lookup yields CDR1 LNHDA and CDR2 SQIVND (reference sequence). This CDR3 is 18 amino acids long. The full variable domain, rest sourced from reference TRBV19 and TRBJ1-5, is DGGITQSPKYLFRKEGQNVTLSCEQNLNHDAMYWYRQDPGQGLRLIYYSQIVNDFQKGDIAEGYSVSREKKESFPLTVTSAQKNPTAFYLCASSPQGALKVGNQPQHFGDGTRLSIL.

This clone was seen just once. The chain employs TRBV28 and TRBJ2-7; 8 bases map to TRBD2. The CDR3 spans 15 residues. Germline V CDR1 and CDR2: MDHEN, SYDVKM. The J segment lost 0 bases and the V segment lost 7 bases, leaving 8 bases of the junction unmatched. CDR3 region: CASIGGDRSSYEQYF. In DNA form, the CDR3 reads TGTGCCAGCATCGGGGGGGACCGGAGCTCCTACGAGCAGTACTTC.

V usage is TRBV29-1 and J usage is TRBJ2-5; 8 nucleotides match TRBD1. This CDR3 contains 14 residues. The V gene's germline CDR1 is SQVTM and CDR2 ANQGSEA. Germline trimming cut 3 bases from V and 7 bases from J; bases unmatched to any gene: 10. CDR3 sequence (DNA): TGCAGCGTTGATCCGACAGGGGCCCAGGGGACCCAGTACTTC. Translation: CSVDPTGAQGTQYF.

V is TRBV27 and J is TRBJ2-7; TRBD1 matches at 9 bases. J lost 3 bases, V lost 5 bases, and 5 bases had no gene match. This CDR3 region has 14 residues. Germline lookup yields CDR1 MNHEY and CDR2 SMNVEV (reference sequence). The CDR3 bases are TGTGCCAGCAGTGCCTGGGACAGGGTCTACGAGCAGTACTTC. Its protein is CASSAWDRVYEQYF.

This clone appeared a single time. Relative to the germline gene, one junction end is altered; a read error may explain this. V and J are TRBV7-9 and TRBJ2-1; TRBD2 matches 9 bases. Germline-derived CDR1 and CDR2 are SEHNR and FQNEAQ (reference sequence). The CDR3 spans 15 residues. CDR3 DNA sequence: TGTTCCAGCAGGGGGGTAGCGGGAGCCTACAATGAGCAGTTCTTC. Its translation: CSSRGVAGAYNEQFF.

This clone was counted a few times. V is TRBV4-1 and J is TRBJ2-7, with 11 bases that match TRBD2. This CDR3 has 20 amino acids. CDR1 and CDR2 (germline): MGHRA, YSYEKL. The trim removed 0 bases at V and 7 bases at J, leaving 20 bases unmatched. The CDR3 nucleotides are TGCGCCAGCAGCCAAGATCCCACCTACCGACTAGCGGGACGAAGGGGGGAGCAGTACTTC. Amino acids: CASSQDPTYRLAGRRGEQYF.

This chain joins TRBV5-4 and TRBJ1-3; D possibly corresponds to TRBD1 (5 bases). The CDR3 totals 14 residues. V lost 0 bases to trimming and J lost 4 bases, with 8 bases between them. Per germline, CDR1 SGHNT and CDR2 YYREEE (reference sequence). The CDR3 DNA reads as TGTGCCAGCAGCTTGGGACAGAGAGGAAACACCATATATTTT. It codes for CASSLGQRGNTIYF.